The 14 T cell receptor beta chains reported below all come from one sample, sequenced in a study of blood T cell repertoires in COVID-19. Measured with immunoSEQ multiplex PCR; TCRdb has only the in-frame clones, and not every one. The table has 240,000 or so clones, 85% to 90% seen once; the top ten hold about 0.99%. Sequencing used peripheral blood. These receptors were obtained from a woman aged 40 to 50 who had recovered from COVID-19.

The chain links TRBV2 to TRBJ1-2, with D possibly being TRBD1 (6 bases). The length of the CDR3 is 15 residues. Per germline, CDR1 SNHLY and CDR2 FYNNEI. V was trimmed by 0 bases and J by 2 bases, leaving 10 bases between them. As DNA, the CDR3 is TGTGCCAGCAGTGAAGCGTCACAGGGAAACTATGGCTACACCTTC. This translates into CASSEASQGNYGYTF.

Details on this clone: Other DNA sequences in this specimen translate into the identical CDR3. The CDR3 reads CASGTGTASNQPQHF. Here the CDR3 DNA reads TGTGCCAGCGGCACCGGGACAGCTAGCAATCAGCCCCAGCATTTT. The chain uses TRBV2 and TRBJ1-5; 7 bases are a match to TRBD1. J was trimmed by 0 bases and V by 8 bases; bases with no gene match: 7. CDR3 length: 15 residues. CDR1 and CDR2 from the germline V gene are SNHLY and FYNNEI.

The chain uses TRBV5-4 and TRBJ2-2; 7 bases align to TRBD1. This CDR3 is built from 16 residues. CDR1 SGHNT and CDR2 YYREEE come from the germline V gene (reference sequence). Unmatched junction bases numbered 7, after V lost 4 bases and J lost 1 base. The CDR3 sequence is CASSGPRDRNTGELFF. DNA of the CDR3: TGTGCCAGCAGCGGACCCCGGGACAGGAACACCGGGGAGCTGTTTTTT.

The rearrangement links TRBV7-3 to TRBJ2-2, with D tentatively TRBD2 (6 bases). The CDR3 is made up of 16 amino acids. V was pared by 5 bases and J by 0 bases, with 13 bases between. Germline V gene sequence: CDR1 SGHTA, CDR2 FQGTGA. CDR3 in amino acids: CASSLATAANTGELFF. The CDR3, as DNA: TGTGCCAGCAGCCTAGCGACAGCTGCGAACACCGGGGAGCTGTTTTTT.

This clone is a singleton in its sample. CDR3 sequence: CASSLGGHGNEKLFF. In DNA form, the CDR3 reads TGCGCCAGCAGCTTGGGGGGACATGGGAATGAAAAACTGTTTTTT. The rearrangement links TRBV5-1 to TRBJ1-4; perhaps TRBD1 as D (6 bases). CDR1 is SGHRS and CDR2 is YFSETQ in the germline V gene. The CDR3 contains 15 residues. V lost 0 bases, J lost 5 bases, and 11 bases lay in between. The full variable domain, in which reference TRBV5-1 and TRBJ1-4 provide the parts outside the CDR3, is KAGVTQTPRYLIKTRGQQVTLSCSPISGHRSVSWYQQTPGQGLQFLFEYFSETQRNKGNFPGRFSGRQFSNSRSEMNVSTLELGDSALYLCASSLGGHGNEKLFFGSGTQLSVL.

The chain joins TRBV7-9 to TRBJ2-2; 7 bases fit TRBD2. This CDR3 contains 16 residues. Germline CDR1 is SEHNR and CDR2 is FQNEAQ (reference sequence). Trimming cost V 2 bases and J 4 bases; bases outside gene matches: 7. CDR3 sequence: CASSLRGGSGTGELFF. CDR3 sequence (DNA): TGTGCCAGCAGCTTACGCGGGGGTTCGGGCACCGGGGAGCTGTTTTTT.

CDR3 sequence: CASTKGQGTETQYF. The CDR3 bases are TGTGCCAGCACCAAGGGACAGGGCACGGAGACCCAGTACTTC. The chain employs TRBV6-5 and TRBJ2-5, with 9 positions matching TRBD1. Germline CDR1 MNHEY, CDR2 SVGAGI. Losses at the gene ends were 7 bases for V and 5 bases for J; bases not matched to a gene: 8. The CDR3 runs to 14 residues.

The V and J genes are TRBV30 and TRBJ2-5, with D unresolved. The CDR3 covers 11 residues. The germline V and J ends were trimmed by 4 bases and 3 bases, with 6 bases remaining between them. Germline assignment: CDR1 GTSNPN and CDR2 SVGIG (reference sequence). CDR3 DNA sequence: TGTGCCTGGACGGCGGAAGAGACCCAGTACTTC. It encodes CAWTAEETQYF.

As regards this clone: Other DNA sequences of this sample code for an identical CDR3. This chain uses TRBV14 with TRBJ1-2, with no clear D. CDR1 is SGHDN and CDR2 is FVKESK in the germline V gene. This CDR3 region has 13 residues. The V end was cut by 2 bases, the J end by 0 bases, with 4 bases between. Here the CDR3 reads CASSQQTNYGYTF. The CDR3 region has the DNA TGTGCCAGCAGCCAACAAACTAACTATGGCTACACCTTC.

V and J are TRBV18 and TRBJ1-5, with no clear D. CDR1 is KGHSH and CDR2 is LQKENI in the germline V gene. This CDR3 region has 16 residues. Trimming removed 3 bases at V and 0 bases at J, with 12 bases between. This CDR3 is CASSPRRAGSNQPQHF. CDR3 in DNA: TGTGCCAGCTCACCCCGACGGGCGGGTAGCAATCAGCCCCAGCATTTT.

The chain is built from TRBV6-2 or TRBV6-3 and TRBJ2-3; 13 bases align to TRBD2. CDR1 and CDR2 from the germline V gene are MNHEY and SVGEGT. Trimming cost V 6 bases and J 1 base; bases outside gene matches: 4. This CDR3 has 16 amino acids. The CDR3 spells CASSKGLAGRTDTQYF. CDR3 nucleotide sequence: TGTGCCAGCAGCAAGGGACTAGCGGGACGCACAGATACGCAGTATTTT.

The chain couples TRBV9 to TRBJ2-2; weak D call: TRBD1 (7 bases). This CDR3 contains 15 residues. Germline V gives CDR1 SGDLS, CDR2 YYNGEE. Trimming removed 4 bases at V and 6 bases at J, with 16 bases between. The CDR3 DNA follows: TGTGCCAGCAGCCCTCGGGCAGGGGGGCCCGGGGAGCTGTTTTTT. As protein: CASSPRAGGPGELFF.

In nucleotides, the CDR3 is TGTGCCAGCAGCCAAGGGGGTTGGGCCCCAACCCTTGATCAGCCCCAGCATTTT. It codes for CASSQGGWAPTLDQPQHF. The rearrangement links TRBV27 to TRBJ1-5; weak D call: TRBD1 (6 bases). Germline V gives CDR1 MNHEY, CDR2 SMNVEV (reference sequence). V dropped 6 bases and J dropped 5 bases, with 26 bases sitting between them. The CDR3 is 18 residues long.

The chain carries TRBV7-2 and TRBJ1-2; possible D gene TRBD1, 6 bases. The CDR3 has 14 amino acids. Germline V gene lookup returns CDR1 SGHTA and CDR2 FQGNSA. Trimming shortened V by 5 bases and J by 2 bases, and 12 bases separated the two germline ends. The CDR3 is CASSRGGGNYGYTF. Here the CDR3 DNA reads TGTGCCAGCAGCAGAGGGGGGGGAAACTATGGCTACACCTTC.